A single sample gave rise to the 32 T cell receptor beta chains below, sequenced in a study of graft-versus-host responses after intestinal transplantation. Generated by immunoSEQ multiplex PCR, the TCRdb table keeps only in-frame clones and is missing some. The data contain roughly 23,000 clones, around 76% of them singletons. Tissue processing of the graft released intraepithelial and lamina propria lymphocytes from it. The specimen comprised ileum tissue, sampled 12 days after intestinal transplant. These receptors all stem from a human patient who received an intestinal transplant, so some T cells may come from the graft donor.

The chain is built from TRBV9 and TRBJ2-1; TRBD1 matches at 7 bases. Trimming took 1 base from V and 8 from J; bases not matched to a gene: 6. Germline loops: CDR1 SGDLS, CDR2 YYNGEE. The length of the CDR3 is 14 residues. This CDR3 reads CASSVLGGLDEQFF. As DNA, the CDR3 is TGTGCCAGCAGCGTACTAGGGGGCCTTGATGAGCAGTTCTTC.

The chain recombines TRBV19 with TRBJ2-1; D perhaps matches TRBD2 (6 bases). V was shortened by 10 bases and J by 4 bases, with 17 bases between the two germline ends. From germline, CDR1 is LNHDA and CDR2 SQIVND (reference sequence). This CDR3 has 14 residues. CDR3 nucleotides: TGTGCCACCAACCAGGGTGGGGGGTACAATGAGCAGTTCTTC. This gives the protein CATNQGGGYNEQFF.

The rearrangement links TRBV10-3 to TRBJ2-3; 16 nucleotides align to TRBD2. V lost 8 bases, J lost 2 bases, and 13 bases stayed unmatched. Per the germline V gene, CDR1 is ENHRY and CDR2 is SYGVKD. CDR3 length equals 19 residues. Here the CDR3 DNA reads TGTGCCATCTCGTGGACAGCGGGGACTAGCGGGGGGGTCACAGATACGCAGTATTTT. Translating gives CAISWTAGTSGGVTDTQYF.

This clone has only a few counts. The chain recombines TRBV7-2 with TRBJ2-3; 7 positions agree with TRBD1. V lost 5 bases, J lost 3 bases, and 8 bases stayed unmatched. This CDR3 spans 15 amino acids. Germline CDR1 SGHTA, CDR2 FQGNSA. The CDR3 sequence: CASSPQGLQTDTQYF. The CDR3 nucleotides read TGTGCCAGCAGCCCACAGGGGCTCCAGACAGATACGCAGTATTTT.

The rearrangement links TRBV5-4 to TRBJ1-2, with TRBD1 as a possible D gene (5 bases). The V end lost 3 bases, the J end lost 4 bases, and 10 bases lay between the germline ends. Germline lookup yields CDR1 SGHNT and CDR2 YYREEE (reference sequence). The CDR3 loop spans 13 amino acids. CDR3 sequence reads: CASSSGGIYGYTF. CDR3 nucleotide sequence: TGTGCCAGCAGCTCGGGGGGAATCTATGGCTACACCTTC.

This clone has only one observation. The chain joins TRBV19 to TRBJ2-2; 11 bases match TRBD2. The J segment lost 7 bases and the V segment lost 5 bases, leaving 9 bases of the junction unmatched. The CDR3 is 16 amino acids. Germline V gene sequence: CDR1 LNHDA, CDR2 SQIVND (reference sequence). The chain's CDR3 is CASSDTLAGAFGELFF. In DNA form, the CDR3 reads TGTGCCAGTAGTGACACACTAGCGGGGGCGTTCGGGGAGCTGTTTTTT. The entire variable domain, with the rest obtained from reference TRBV19 and TRBJ2-2, is as follows: DGGITQSPKYLFRKEGQNVTLSCEQNLNHDAMYWYRQDPGQGLRLIYYSQIVNDFQKGDIAEGYSVSREKKESFPLTVTSAQKNPTAFYLCASSDTLAGAFGELFFGEGSRLTVL.

The chain couples TRBV6-6 to TRBJ1-5; D call uncertain. CDR1 and CDR2 (germline): MNHNY, SVGAGI (reference sequence). The CDR3 spans 15 residues. V was cut by 2 bases and J by 1 base, with 9 bases left in between. For the CDR3, the DNA is TGTGCCAGCAGTTACGTACATTCAAGCAATCAGCCCCAGCATTTT. Its protein product is CASSYVHSSNQPQHF.

There are a few counts of this clone. At one boundary the junction diverges from the germline segment, which might be a read error. As DNA, the CDR3 is TGTGCCACCAGCCGGGACTCCACCTACGAGCAGTACTTC. It is translated as CATSRDSTYEQYF. The chain combines TRBV7-8 with TRBJ2-7, with D possibly TRBD2 on 6 matching bases. Germline assignment: CDR1 SGHVS and CDR2 FQNEAQ. The CDR3 runs to 13 residues. Full variable domain (remainder filled in from reference TRBV7-8 and TRBJ2-7): GAGVSQSPRYKVAKRGQDVALRCDPISGHVSLFWYQQALGQGPEFLTYFQNEAQLDKSGLPSDRFFAERPEGSVSTLKIQRTQQEDSAVYLCATSRDSTYEQYFGPGTRLTVT.

The chain is built from TRBV11-3 and TRBJ1-4; TRBD1 might be the D (5 bases). V was cut by 1 base and J by 7 bases, with 10 bases left in between. Germline V gives CDR1 SGHNT, CDR2 YENEEA. This CDR3 region has 14 residues. CDR3 DNA: TGTGCCAGCAGCTTAGTGCAGGGTGGTGAAAAACTGTTTTTT. Translated: CASSLVQGGEKLFF.

This clone was seen a handful of times. V gene TRBV5-1 combines with J gene TRBJ1-5, with D possibly being TRBD1 (5 bases). This CDR3 is 15 amino acids long. CDR1 is SGHRS and CDR2 is YFSETQ in the germline V gene. Trimming took off 0 bases at V and 2 bases at J, with 9 bases between the two ends. The CDR3 sequence: CASSLVGAGNQPQHF. Here the CDR3 DNA reads TGCGCCAGCAGCTTGGTAGGGGCGGGCAATCAGCCCCAGCATTTT.

V is TRBV11-2 and J is TRBJ1-2, with 7 bases lining up with TRBD1. Germline CDR1 and CDR2: SGHAT and FQNNGV. The CDR3 is 15 residues long. V dropped 5 bases and J dropped 4; count of bases not matched to a gene: 10. This CDR3 is CASSPLTGEFYGYTF. CDR3 bases: TGTGCCAGCAGCCCACTCACAGGGGAATTCTATGGCTACACCTTC.

Worth noting for this clone: This same CDR3 is encoded by further DNA sequences in the sample. The V call is TRBV27, the J call TRBJ1-6; perhaps TRBD1 as D (5 bases). The V gene's germline CDR1 is MNHEY and CDR2 SMNVEV (reference sequence). The CDR3 extends over 14 amino acids. Trimming pared 2 bases from V and 5 bases from J, leaving 7 bases between. CDR3 sequence reads: CASSLGADNSPLHF. In DNA, the CDR3 is TGTGCCAGCAGTTTAGGGGCGGATAATTCACCCCTCCACTTT.

This clone was detected a few times. Sequence at one end of the junction differs from germline and may be a read error. The V gene is TRBV6-5, the J gene TRBJ2-5; a weak D match, TRBD1 (6 bases). Per germline, CDR1 MNHEY and CDR2 SVGAGI. The CDR3 is 15 residues long. The CDR3 coding sequence is TGTGCCATCAGTCCCCAGGGGTACAACCAAGAGACCCAGTACTTC. This translates into CAISPQGYNQETQYF.

This clone has just a few counts. The CDR3 region is CASSLYGDTQYF. The CDR3 bases are TGTGCCAGCAGCTTATACGGGGATACGCAGTATTTT. V is TRBV7-3 and J is TRBJ2-3; D is ambiguous. This CDR3 is built from 12 residues. Trimming stripped 2 bases from V and 6 bases from J, with 6 bases between. Germline V gene sequence: CDR1 SGHTA, CDR2 FQGTGA. Supplemented by reference TRBV7-3 and TRBJ2-3, the full variable domain reads GAGVSQTPSNKVTEKGKYVELRCDPISGHTALYWYRQSLGQGPEFLIYFQGTGAADDSGLPNDRFFAVRPEGSVSTLKIQRTERGDSAVYLCASSLYGDTQYFGPGTRLTVL.

The chain combines TRBV21-1 with TRBJ2-2; no check of the table's D call, TRBD2, against the DNA was made. TRBV21-1 constitutes a pseudogene. The length of the CDR3 is 18 residues. The CDR3 is CASSKEDWGGPNTGELFF. The DNA of the CDR3 is TGTGCCAGCAGCAAAGAGGATTGGGGGGGCCCGAACACCGGGGAGCTGTTTTTT.

The V call is TRBV6-1, the J call TRBJ1-2; D is uncertain. The CDR3 is 18 amino acids. V lost 0 bases and J 0 bases, leaving 17 bases between the germline ends. The germline V gene encodes CDR1 MNHNS and CDR2 SASEGT. The CDR3 DNA reads as TGTGCCAGCAGTGAAGCGCTTCGGGTGATCCTTTCTAACTATGGCTACACCTTC. It specifies CASSEALRVILSNYGYTF.

J is TRBJ2-7 and V is TRBV13; TRBD2 agrees at 8 bases. The CDR3 is 15 amino acids. V lost 5 bases and J lost 2; bases outside the gene matches: 8. Per germline, CDR1 PRHDT and CDR2 FYEKMQ (reference sequence). The CDR3 DNA sequence: TGTGCCAGCAGCACGCGCGGGACTAGTCCCTACGAGCAGTACTTC. Protein product: CASSTRGTSPYEQYF.

The rearrangement uses TRBV7-3 and TRBJ2-7, with TRBD2 identical over 9 bases. The V segment lost 5 bases and the J segment 6 bases; nucleotides outside the gene matches: 5. Germline loops: CDR1 SGHTA, CDR2 FQGTGA. The CDR3 runs to 13 residues. Here the CDR3 DNA reads TGTGCCAGCAGCCCTGGGACTAGCCGCGAGCAGTACTTC. It codes for CASSPGTSREQYF. Supplemented by reference TRBV7-3 and TRBJ2-7, the full variable domain reads GAGVSQTPSNKVTEKGKYVELRCDPISGHTALYWYRQSLGQGPEFLIYFQGTGAADDSGLPNDRFFAVRPEGSVSTLKIQRTERGDSAVYLCASSPGTSREQYFGPGTRLTVT.

The rearrangement links TRBV6-5 to TRBJ2-1; D is uncertain. Per germline, CDR1 MNHEY and CDR2 SVGAGI. The V end lost 4 bases, the J end lost 8 bases, and 15 bases lay between the germline ends. The CDR3 length is 14 residues. DNA of the CDR3: TGTGCCAGCAGTTTCCGTCGCGTGATCCATGAGCAGTTCTTC. Its translation: CASSFRRVIHEQFF.

The chain carries TRBV7-6 and TRBJ2-1; 7 bases map to TRBD2. The trim removed 1 base at V and 2 bases at J, leaving 2 bases unmatched. The CDR3 has 15 residues. The germline CDR1 and CDR2 sequences are SGHVS and FNYEAQ. This CDR3 is CASSLGGGTYNEQFF. The CDR3 nucleotides are TGTGCCAGCAGCTTAGGCGGGGGTACCTACAATGAGCAGTTCTTC.

This chain joins TRBV5-5 and TRBJ2-5; TRBD1 agrees at 7 bases. The V and J ends lost 4 bases and 5 bases, in that order; junction bases with no gene match: 8. The CDR3 totals 14 residues. Germline V gene data show CDR1 as SGHKS and CDR2 as YYEKEE (reference sequence). The DNA of the CDR3 is TGTGCCAGCAGCCTATTACAGGGGTGGGAGACCCAGTACTTC. Translating it yields CASSLLQGWETQYF.

This clone was counted a single time. The chain couples TRBV6-5 to TRBJ2-1, with TRBD1 identical over 7 bases. The CDR3 is 13 residues long. V shed 2 bases and J 6 bases; nucleotides not matched to a gene: 1. Germline CDR1 is MNHEY and CDR2 is SVGAGI. The CDR3 sequence is CASSYPGGNEQFF. The DNA for the CDR3 is TGTGCCAGCAGTTACCCAGGGGGCAATGAGCAGTTCTTC.

This chain links TRBV19 with TRBJ1-2; D is unclear. CDR3 length: 12 amino acids. Trimming removed 11 bases at V and 11 bases at J, with 21 bases between. Germline V lookup: CDR1 LNHDA, CDR2 SQIVND (reference sequence). In DNA, the CDR3 is TGTGCCTGTCCACATTGGAGAAGTGGTTACACCTTC. This gives the protein CACPHWRSGYTF.

This clone was seen more than once but under ten times. This chain joins TRBV6-6 and TRBJ2-7; D is ambiguous. The CDR3 is 12 residues long. Germline CDR1 MNHNY, CDR2 SVGAGI (reference sequence). V lost 6 bases and J lost 0, with 6 bases in between. CDR3 DNA sequence: TGTGCCAGCAGACCAGACTCCTACGAGCAGTACTTC. Translated, it gives CASRPDSYEQYF.

V and J are TRBV5-1 and TRBJ2-5; 9 positions agree with TRBD1. The CDR3 is made up of 15 amino acids. V shed 4 bases, J shed 7 bases, and the junction held 11 bases outside the gene matches. Per the germline V gene, CDR1 is SGHRS and CDR2 is YFSETQ. The CDR3 region is CASSPGTGTGGTQYF. CDR3 nucleotides: TGCGCCAGCAGCCCGGGGACAGGGACGGGGGGGACCCAGTACTTC. Based on the CDR3 plus reference TRBV5-1 and TRBJ2-5, the full variable domain is KAGVTQTPRYLIKTRGQQVTLSCSPISGHRSVSWYQQTPGQGLQFLFEYFSETQRNKGNFPGRFSGRQFSNSRSEMNVSTLELGDSALYLCASSPGTGTGGTQYFGPGTRLLVL.

The rearrangement uses TRBV7-3 and TRBJ2-5; TRBD2 agrees at 8 bases. Germline loops: CDR1 SGHTA, CDR2 FQGTGA. With V trimmed by 5 bases and J by 6 bases, 8 bases remained unmatched. The CDR3 contains 14 residues. CDR3 nucleotides: TGTGCCAGCAGCGTCGGGGGGGGGAGGAAGACCCAGTACTTC. It is translated as CASSVGGGRKTQYF.

This chain uses TRBV7-2 with TRBJ2-3; D not resolved. Trimming shortened V by 2 bases and J by 4 bases, and 7 bases separated the two germline ends. The CDR3 sequence is 13 residues long. Germline V CDR1 and CDR2: SGHTA, FQGNSA. The CDR3 DNA reads as TGTGCCAGCAGCTTACGAGCCCCAGATACGCAGTATTTT. Translating it yields CASSLRAPDTQYF.

The J gene is TRBJ2-1, the V gene TRBV2; weak D call: TRBD2 (6 bases). This CDR3 is 14 amino acids long. Germline V gene data show CDR1 as SNHLY and CDR2 as FYNNEI. Trimming shortened V by 6 bases and J by 0 bases, and 9 bases separated the two germline ends. CDR3 loop: CASRTRPSYNEQFF. CDR3 sequence (DNA): TGTGCCAGCAGGACTAGACCCTCCTACAATGAGCAGTTCTTC.

The V call is TRBV19, the J call TRBJ1-5, with 8 bases matching TRBD1. The ends lost 4 bases at V and 11 bases at J; junction bases unmatched: 7. Germline V gives CDR1 LNHDA, CDR2 SQIVND (reference sequence). The CDR3 has 13 amino acids. The CDR3 loop reads CASSTGTGRSQHF. CDR3 in DNA: TGTGCCAGTAGTACCGGGACAGGCCGGTCCCAGCATTTT.

The CDR3: CASSSRGLAETKQYF. CDR3 nucleotides: TGTGCCAGCAGCTCCAGAGGACTAGCGGAAACAAAGCAGTACTTC. This sequence joins TRBV7-9 and TRBJ2-7; the match to TRBD2 covers 10 bases. V lost 4 bases and J lost 8; bases outside the gene matches: 11. The CDR3 totals 15 residues. The germline V gene has CDR1 SEHNR and CDR2 FQNEAQ (reference sequence).

This clone was detected only once. The CDR3 region is CATSSGAGGSYNEQFF. CDR3 nucleotides: TGTGCCACCAGCAGCGGCGCGGGAGGGTCCTACAATGAGCAGTTCTTC. V is TRBV15 and J is TRBJ2-1, with TRBD2 matching 9 bases. J lost 1 base, V lost 3 bases, and 4 bases had no gene match. Germline V gene sequence: CDR1 LNHNV, CDR2 YYDKDF (reference sequence). This CDR3 has 16 amino acids.

The gene calls are TRBV2 and TRBJ1-1; D call uncertain. Germline V lookup: CDR1 SNHLY, CDR2 FYNNEI. This CDR3 comprises 13 residues. Trimming stripped 3 bases from V and 8 bases from J, with 13 bases between. CDR3: CASSDPLDPEAFF. The DNA for the CDR3 is TGTGCCAGCAGTGACCCCCTAGACCCGGAAGCTTTCTTT.